This T cell receptor beta chain was captured by sequencing in a study of human T cells and chemical hapten exposure. This CDR3 contains 16 residues. V shed 0 bases, J shed 1 base, and the junction held 4 bases outside the gene matches. The germline CDR1 and CDR2 sequences are MGHRA and YSYEKL. In TCRdb, the RACE reads were re-called with MiXCR into one record per CDR3 protein. This table holds approximately 71,000 distinct CDR3 sequences, roughly 9.8% found once. This clonotype was counted only a few times. The time point denotes: patch test 1, 2 weeks after DPC sensitization. The treatment denotes: therapeutic diphenylcyclopropenone sensitization with weekly scalp DPC.

The TCR originated in a woman between 35 and 50 years old with alopecia areata. Some clones in this sample may be carry-over from other donors' samples. The V and J genes are TRBV4-1 and TRBJ1-1, with 8 bases that match TRBD1. Material: whole blood, obtained in connection with sensitization to the hapten diphenylcyclopropenone (DPC). The DNA of the CDR3 is TGCGCCAGCAGCCAAGATTGGACAGGGTGGAACACTGAAGCTTTCTTT. This translates into CASSQDWTGWNTEAFF.